A selection of T cell receptor beta chains follows, all from one sample in a study of T cell responses to AZD1222 COVID-19 vaccine. The repertoire was sequenced with immunoSEQ multiplex PCR; TCRdb's copy has only in-frame clones and lacks some. The sample contains 88,000 or so clones, 85% to 90% of which appear only once. Sample: peripheral blood, taken 28 days after the second AZD1222 dose. The receptors were gathered from an adult who received the AZD1222 COVID-19 vaccine. Each CDR3 is given with its conserved first and last residue. Fields, in order: clone size, D gene, J gene, V gene, CDR3 protein, CDR3 DNA. D genes are given only for firm matches. A clone size is listed for some rows: how often the clone was seen (once, few, many), or a class if it is expanded.

size: -
D: -
J: TRBJ2-3
V: TRBV5-1
CDR3: CASSAQGTDTQYF
DNA: TGCGCCAGCAGCGCCCAGGGCACAGATACGCAGTATTTT

size: -
D: -
J: TRBJ1-2
V: TRBV5-4
CDR3: CASSSDQGYGYTF
DNA: TGTGCCAGCAGCTCGGACCAGGGTTATGGCTACACCTTC

size: -
D: -
J: TRBJ1-6
V: TRBV23-1
CDR3: CASASPLVGRPVEAPLHF
DNA: TGCGCCAGCGCATCCCCCCTAGTCGGGCGTCCGGTAGAGGCGCCCCTCCACTTT

size: -
D: -
J: TRBJ2-7
V: TRBV6-2/TRBV6-3
CDR3: CASSPAGAYEQYF
DNA: TGTGCCAGCAGCCCCGCTGGGGCCTACGAGCAGTACTTC

size: -
D: -
J: TRBJ1-2
V: TRBV11-2
CDR3: CASSAAGANYGYTF
DNA: TGTGCCAGCAGCGCCGCGGGAGCTAACTATGGCTACACCTTC

size: -
D: -
J: TRBJ2-1
V: TRBV5-5
CDR3: CASSPGVGQGLYNEQFF
DNA: TGTGCCAGCAGCCCGGGGGTCGGTCAGGGCCTCTACAATGAGCAGTTCTTC

size: -
D: -
J: TRBJ2-3
V: TRBV9
CDR3: CASSPDVGSTSTDTQYF
DNA: TGTGCCAGCAGCCCCGATGTCGGCTCAACTAGCACAGATACGCAGTATTTT

size: -
D: TRBD1
J: TRBJ2-5
V: TRBV7-9
CDR3: CASSAGQGSRETQYF
DNA: TGTGCCAGCAGCGCGGGACAGGGCAGCCGAGAGACCCAGTACTTC

size: -
D: -
J: TRBJ1-1
V: TRBV20-1
CDR3: CSAKLEREAFF
DNA: TGCAGTGCTAAGCTGGAGAGAGAAGCTTTCTTT

size: once
D: -
J: TRBJ1-2
V: TRBV3-1/TRBV3-2
CDR3: CASSQDETGVYGYTF
DNA: TGTGCCAGCAGCCAAGACGAGACAGGCGTCTATGGCTACACCTTC

size: -
D: TRBD1
J: TRBJ2-3
V: TRBV7-9
CDR3: CASSAQPGQGANTDTQYF
DNA: TGTGCCAGCAGCGCCCAGCCGGGACAGGGGGCCAACACAGATACGCAGTATTTT

size: -
D: -
J: TRBJ2-7
V: TRBV30
CDR3: CAWSRLAAYEQYF
DNA: TGTGCCTGGAGCAGGTTAGCGGCCTACGAGCAGTACTTC

size: -
D: -
J: TRBJ1-6
V: TRBV10-1
CDR3: CASSDTSYNSPLHF
DNA: TGCGCCAGCAGTGACACCAGCTATAATTCACCCCTCCACTTT

size: -
D: -
J: TRBJ2-3
V: TRBV3-1/TRBV3-2
CDR3: CASSQGSVGNTQYF
DNA: TGTGCCAGCAGCCAAGGCTCTGTGGGGAATACGCAGTATTTT

size: few
D: -
J: TRBJ1-4
V: TRBV7-9
CDR3: CASSLARGPGEKLFF
DNA: TGTGCCAGCAGCTTAGCGCGGGGCCCGGGGGAAAAACTGTTTTTT

size: -
D: TRBD1
J: TRBJ1-1
V: TRBV20-1
CDR3: CSADRGTEAFF
DNA: TGCAGTGCGGACAGGGGCACTGAAGCTTTCTTT

size: few
D: TRBD2
J: TRBJ2-7
V: TRBV19
CDR3: CASSLSGTTYEQYF
DNA: TGTGCCAGTAGTCTCTCCGGGACTACCTACGAGCAGTACTTC

size: -
D: TRBD2
J: TRBJ2-1
V: TRBV4-2
CDR3: CASSLKAGGPDEQFF
DNA: TGTGCCAGCAGCCTGAAAGCGGGGGGGCCCGATGAGCAGTTCTTC

size: -
D: -
J: TRBJ1-1
V: TRBV3-1/TRBV3-2
CDR3: CASSQRGEGKAFF
DNA: TGTGCCAGCAGCCAGCGGGGAGAGGGAAAAGCTTTCTTT

size: once
D: -
J: TRBJ1-2
V: TRBV4-1
CDR3: CASSLNRGGADFYGYTF
DNA: TGCGCCAGCAGCCTAAATAGAGGGGGGGCGGACTTCTATGGCTACACCTTC

size: -
D: TRBD2
J: TRBJ2-1
V: TRBV3-1/TRBV3-2
CDR3: CASSKFSSGGRGNEQFF
DNA: TGTGCCAGCAGCAAATTTTCTAGCGGGGGGCGGGGCAATGAGCAGTTCTTC

size: -
D: -
J: TRBJ1-2
V: TRBV4-1
CDR3: CASSLNTGGYTF
DNA: TGCGCCAGCAGCCTGAATACAGGTGGCTACACCTTC

size: -
D: -
J: TRBJ1-6
V: TRBV6-1
CDR3: CASSEPMDGSNSPLHF
DNA: TGTGCCAGCAGTGAACCGATGGACGGATCTAATTCACCCCTCCACTTT

size: -
D: -
J: TRBJ1-4
V: TRBV25-1
CDR3: CASSEPQGKLFF
DNA: TGTGCCAGCAGTGAGCCTCAGGGAAAACTGTTTTTT

size: -
D: -
J: TRBJ2-7
V: TRBV11-3
CDR3: CASSPWDSPYEQYF
DNA: TGTGCCAGCAGCCCTTGGGACTCACCCTACGAGCAGTACTTC

size: -
D: -
J: TRBJ1-1
V: TRBV3-1/TRBV3-2
CDR3: CASSAQGNTEAFF
DNA: TGTGCCAGCAGCGCACAGGGGAACACTGAAGCTTTCTTT

size: -
D: -
J: TRBJ1-5
V: TRBV27
CDR3: CASSLIGSDQPQHF
DNA: TGTGCCAGCAGTTTAATCGGCAGCGATCAGCCCCAGCATTTT

size: -
D: -
J: TRBJ1-1
V: TRBV5-4
CDR3: CASSLGIAAYTEAFF
DNA: TGTGCCAGCAGCTTGGGGATAGCCGCATACACTGAAGCTTTCTTT

size: -
D: TRBD1
J: TRBJ1-2
V: TRBV6-5
CDR3: CASRTGEEYYGYTF
DNA: TGTGCCAGCAGGACAGGGGAGGAATACTATGGCTACACCTTC

size: -
D: -
J: TRBJ2-5
V: TRBV15
CDR3: CATSRGGAGQETQYF
DNA: TGTGCCACCAGCAGAGGGGGGGCCGGGCAAGAGACCCAGTACTTC

size: -
D: TRBD1
J: TRBJ2-7
V: TRBV10-3
CDR3: CAIGRDSTYEQYF
DNA: TGTGCCATCGGAAGGGACAGCACCTACGAGCAGTACTTC

size: -
D: TRBD1
J: TRBJ1-4
V: TRBV29-1
CDR3: CSVEDGRGPEKLFF
DNA: TGCAGCGTTGAAGATGGCAGGGGGCCTGAAAAACTGTTTTTT

size: -
D: -
J: TRBJ1-2
V: TRBV2
CDR3: CASGRQVNYGYTF
DNA: TGTGCCAGCGGAAGACAGGTTAACTATGGCTACACCTTC

size: -
D: -
J: TRBJ1-1
V: TRBV7-7
CDR3: CASSRALNTEAFF
DNA: TGTGCCAGCAGCCGCGCCTTGAACACTGAAGCTTTCTTT

size: -
D: -
J: TRBJ1-4
V: TRBV19
CDR3: CASSMIGIATNEKLFF
DNA: TGTGCCAGTAGTATGATAGGGATAGCGACTAATGAAAAACTGTTTTTT

size: -
D: -
J: TRBJ2-4
V: TRBV5-6
CDR3: CASSLYSLAKNIQYF
DNA: TGTGCCAGCAGCTTGTATAGTCTAGCCAAAAACATTCAGTACTTC

size: -
D: -
J: TRBJ1-4
V: TRBV9
CDR3: CASSVAGGHPDEKLFF
DNA: TGTGCCAGCAGCGTAGCCGGGGGGCACCCGGATGAAAAACTGTTTTTT

size: -
D: TRBD2
J: TRBJ2-1
V: TRBV7-6
CDR3: CASSFSGGFSYNEQFF
DNA: TGTGCCAGCAGCTTTAGCGGGGGGTTTTCCTACAATGAGCAGTTCTTC

size: -
D: TRBD1
J: TRBJ1-2
V: TRBV13
CDR3: CASSLGSTGGYGYTF
DNA: TGTGCCAGCAGCTTAGGATCGACAGGGGGCTATGGCTACACCTTC

size: -
D: -
J: TRBJ2-7
V: TRBV7-9
CDR3: CASSNPPPGESYEQYF
DNA: TGTGCCAGCAGCAACCCCCCCCCAGGGGAGAGCTACGAGCAGTACTTC

size: few
D: -
J: TRBJ1-3
V: TRBV5-1
CDR3: CASSKGTAGNTIYF
DNA: TGCGCCAGCAGCAAGGGGACGGCTGGAAACACCATATATTTT

size: -
D: -
J: TRBJ1-1
V: TRBV5-1
CDR3: CASSLGDPGTEAFF
DNA: TGCGCCAGCAGCTTGGGGGACCCAGGGACTGAAGCTTTCTTT

size: -
D: -
J: TRBJ1-3
V: TRBV19
CDR3: CASSITGAGNTIYF
DNA: TGTGCCAGTAGTATTACTGGGGCTGGAAACACCATATATTTT

size: -
D: -
J: TRBJ1-5
V: TRBV30
CDR3: CAWSVAPRQPQHF
DNA: TGTGCCTGGAGTGTAGCCCCGCGTCAGCCCCAGCATTTT

size: -
D: -
J: TRBJ1-6
V: TRBV29-1
CDR3: CSVRTVNDSPLHF
DNA: TGCAGCGTTCGGACAGTGAACGATTCACCCCTCCACTTT

size: -
D: TRBD2
J: TRBJ2-1
V: TRBV3-1/TRBV3-2
CDR3: CASSQEITGGRYNEQFF
DNA: TGTGCCAGCAGCCAAGAGATTACGGGGGGGCGCTACAATGAGCAGTTCTTC

size: -
D: -
J: TRBJ2-2
V: TRBV7-9
CDR3: CASSPDWGRAGELFF
DNA: TGTGCCAGCAGCCCTGACTGGGGTCGGGCCGGGGAGCTGTTTTTT

size: -
D: -
J: TRBJ1-1
V: TRBV20-1
CDR3: CSASFRGSGPEAFF
DNA: TGCAGTGCTAGTTTCAGGGGTTCCGGTCCTGAAGCTTTCTTT

size: -
D: -
J: TRBJ2-7
V: TRBV5-6
CDR3: CASSNSRDPGRPYDEQYF
DNA: TGTGCCAGCAGCAACTCGAGAGATCCGGGACGGCCGTATGACGAGCAGTACTTC

size: -
D: -
J: TRBJ1-5
V: TRBV24-1
CDR3: CATSEGYSNQPQHF
DNA: TGTGCCACCAGTGAGGGGTATAGCAATCAGCCCCAGCATTTT

size: once
D: TRBD1
J: TRBJ1-1
V: TRBV19
CDR3: CASSINRGLGTEAFF
DNA: TGTGCCAGTAGTATTAACAGGGGATTAGGCACTGAAGCTTTCTTT